This TCR beta chain was observed in a study of T cells after posttransplantation cyclophosphamide. Study-level points and caveats: TRB overlap between skin or GI tissue T cells and blood was limited. TRB clonality was highly associated with recipient CMV seropositivity and reactivation. Donor-recipient repertoire similarity was low at 1-2 months, rising over year one.

Libraries were prepared by immunoSEQ multiplex PCR; TCRdb keeps only in-frame clonotypes and omits some of them. The sample is made up of about 24,000 clones, none counted only once. Germline-derived CDR1 and CDR2 are LNHNV and YYDKDF (reference sequence). This CDR3 has 16 residues. J was trimmed by 5 bases and V by 6 bases; bases with no gene match: 8. At least ten counts were recorded for this clone. Its antigen remains unidentified. Peripheral blood was collected from the related graft donor on the marrow donation day. The V gene is TRBV15, the J gene TRBJ2-3; 13 bases are a match to TRBD2. The clonotype originates from a woman aged 60 to 75 in good health, CMV-negative, and a related stem cell transplant donor. The sample consisted of PBMCs. The CDR3 DNA follows: TGTGCCACCAGACCTGAACTAGCGGGGGGGCGAGATACGCAGTATTTT. The encoded protein is CATRPELAGGRDTQYF.